Following are 9 T cell receptor beta chains from one sample sequenced in a study of cytomegalovirus exposure and HLA in healthy donors. Both 60 Vbeta primers and 13 Jbeta primers went into the PCR. TCRdb's table, derived via immunoSEQ multiplex PCR, lists solely in-frame clones and lacks some. This table holds 100,000 or so clones, around 76% found once. The sequenced sample consisted of PBMCs. Every receptor here comes from a man aged 25-40 years in good health and CMV-seropositive.

This clone has only a few counts. The chain uses TRBV2 and TRBJ2-7; 10 bases align to TRBD2. CDR1 SNHLY and CDR2 FYNNEI come from the germline V gene. J lost 9 bases, V lost 4 bases, and 12 bases had no gene match. The CDR3 loop spans 15 amino acids. CDR3: CASSVRAGGTGAQYF. The CDR3 DNA is TGTGCCAGCAGTGTACGAGCGGGGGGGACCGGGGCGCAGTACTTC.

The chain carries TRBV10-3 and TRBJ2-7; TRBD1 agrees at 7 bases. V trimming: 0 bases; J trimming: 6 bases; junction bases outside the gene matches: 8. Per germline, CDR1 ENHRY and CDR2 SYGVKD. The CDR3 has 15 amino acids. Here the CDR3 DNA reads TGTGCCATCAGTGAGTCACCAGGGGGACAAGGCGAGCAGTACTTC. Its protein is CAISESPGGQGEQYF.

The chain combines TRBV9 with TRBJ1-2, with unresolved D. The CDR3 loop spans 14 amino acids. Germline V gene data show CDR1 as SGDLS and CDR2 as YYNGEE. V shed 2 bases and J shed 4 bases, with 12 bases lying between them. CDR3 amino acids: CASSVQDNSYGYTF. For the CDR3, the DNA is TGTGCCAGCAGCGTCCAAGACAATTCCTATGGCTACACCTTC.

The chain couples TRBV6-5 to TRBJ1-2, with 9 bases matching TRBD1. There are 13 residues in the CDR3. V dropped 5 bases and J dropped 6; count of bases not matched to a gene: 4. In germline, CDR1 is MNHEY, CDR2 SVGAGI. CDR3 sequence: CASSGTGRDGYTF. DNA for the CDR3: TGTGCCAGCAGTGGGACAGGGCGGGATGGCTACACCTTC.

About this clone: Within the sample, other DNA sequences also encode this same CDR3. The chain has TRBV9 and TRBJ2-5, with 11 bases matching TRBD2. Germline V gene sequence: CDR1 SGDLS, CDR2 YYNGEE. There are 15 residues in the CDR3. Trimming at V came to 3 bases and at J to 5 bases, leaving 6 bases not matched to a gene. CDR3 sequence reads: CASSGSGGAGETQYF. The CDR3 nucleotides read TGTGCCAGCAGCGGTAGCGGGGGGGCAGGGGAGACCCAGTACTTC.

The count of this clone is one. The chain recombines TRBV20-1 with TRBJ2-7; 13 positions agree with TRBD2. Per germline, CDR1 DFQATT and CDR2 SNEGSKA (reference sequence). Trimming took 4 bases from V and 11 from J; bases not matched to a gene: 2. CDR3 length: 11 residues. The CDR3 loop reads CSAIGLAGEYF. The DNA for the CDR3 is TGCAGTGCTATCGGACTAGCGGGAGAGTACTTC.

The V gene is TRBV28, the J gene TRBJ1-2, with 8 bases lining up with TRBD1. Germline CDR1 is MDHEN and CDR2 is SYDVKM. J gave up 7 bases and V 3 bases, and 4 bases lay outside the gene matches. The CDR3 is 13 amino acids. The CDR3 sequence is CASSLDRVSGYTF. In nucleotides, the CDR3 is TGTGCCAGCAGTTTGGACAGGGTCTCTGGCTACACCTTC.

The gene calls are TRBV27 and TRBJ1-2; D possibly corresponds to TRBD1 (5 bases). V lost 5 bases to trimming and J lost 2 bases, with 12 bases between them. CDR1 is MNHEY, CDR2 SMNVEV, per germline (reference sequence). This CDR3 has 14 amino acids. The CDR3 bases are TGTGCCAGCAGTCCCCTACGACAGAACTATGGCTACACCTTC. As protein: CASSPLRQNYGYTF.

The rearrangement joins TRBV5-4 to TRBJ2-2, with TRBD2 matching over 12 bases. This CDR3 contains 17 residues. J gave up 6 bases and V 0 bases, and 6 bases lay outside the gene matches. Germline V gene lookup returns CDR1 SGHNT and CDR2 YYREEE (reference sequence). CDR3 region: CASSLGSLAGGSGELFF. The CDR3 bases are TGTGCCAGCAGCTTGGGGTCTCTAGCGGGGGGGTCCGGGGAGCTGTTTTTT.